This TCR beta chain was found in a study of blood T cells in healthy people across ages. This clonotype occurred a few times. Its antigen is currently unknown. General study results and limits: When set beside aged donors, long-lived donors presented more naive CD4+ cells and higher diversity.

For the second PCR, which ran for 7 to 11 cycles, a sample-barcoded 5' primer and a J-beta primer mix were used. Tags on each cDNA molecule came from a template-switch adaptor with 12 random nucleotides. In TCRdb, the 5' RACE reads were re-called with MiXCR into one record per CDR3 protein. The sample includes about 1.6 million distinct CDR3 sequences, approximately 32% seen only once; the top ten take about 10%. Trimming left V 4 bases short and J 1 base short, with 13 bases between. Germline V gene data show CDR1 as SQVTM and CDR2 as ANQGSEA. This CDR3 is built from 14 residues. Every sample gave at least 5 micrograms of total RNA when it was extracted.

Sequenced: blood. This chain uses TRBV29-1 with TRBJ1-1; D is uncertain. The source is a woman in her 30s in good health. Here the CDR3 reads CSVGGYAGNTEAFF. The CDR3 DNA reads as TGCAGCGTTGGGGGTTATGCCGGGAACACTGAAGCTTTCTTT.